This TCR beta chain is from a study of cytomegalovirus exposure and HLA in healthy donors (dated by TCRdb to 2016 to 2017). Background on the whole study: An earlier analysis of several hundred of the donors reported around 280 Gb of sequence data and around 100 million unique TCR beta sequences obtained from roughly 180 million T cells. Around 320 gigabases of sequencing data and approximately 93 million unique TCR sequences were included in an early release covering around 650 HLA-typed donors. Of the roughly 410 genotyped donors, 81% were placed in the genetic ancestry cluster associated with self-reported Caucasian donors. The aim of the study was to test whether cataloging public T cell receptors could identify signatures of past pathogen exposure. The study used immunosequencing to profile the T cell repertoires of approximately 630 subjects and linked those repertoires to cytomegalovirus serostatus. In addition to the first cohort of approximately 670 subjects, a separate validation cohort of 120 different subjects was used. High-throughput TCR immunosequencing, statistical association of individual TCRs with disease status, and machine learning were combined to predict cytomegalovirus infection status. A later analysis re-analyzed previously published TCR beta repertoires from 660 or so donors and added high-resolution HLA genotyping to study TCR occurrence patterns. The later analysis used no new phenotypic data to find candidate immune exposures, relying instead on TCR beta sequences and their occurrence across donors. An earlier analysis of some 500 of the donors applied high-throughput TCR beta sequencing to assess whether each TCR beta V gene segment acted as functional or pseudogenic. Alongside the repertoire data, information on donor age, sex, ethnicity and CMV serostatus was compiled. In a later genetic analysis, genome-wide SNP genotypes for about 55% of the roughly 700 donors were used, and that subset was treated as a discovery cohort. All discovery cohort repertoires had been generated using a single sequencing platform. Class I and class II HLA loci were covered by the typing at four-digit resolution. The number of donors typed differed by locus, with about 629-640 for A, B, C, DRB1 and DQB1, approximately 500 for DQA1, some 570 for DPA1, and 400 to 490 for DPB1. Because of strong linkage in the cohort, four or five DR-DQ haplotypes were treated as single units for association and clustering. Among several hundred genotyped donors of the cohort, an average of around 220,000 unique TCR beta nucleotide sequences was sequenced per donor, of which 15% to 20% were non-productive. Study-level results and caveats: A group of highly shared sequence variants was considered likely to be a technical artifact of the sequencing pipeline. The cohort was sequenced for TCR beta chains only, and without alpha or paired-chain data the features that could be detected were limited. Most TCR sequences were observed very rarely across donors, whereas some public TCRs were present in many individuals. Linkage disequilibrium might explain the correlated functional status among segregating V segments, but an unknown experimental factor could not be ruled out. Broadly in line with IMGT annotations, most TCR beta V segments showed up in productive rearrangements about 87% or about 30% of the time in an earlier analysis of several hundred of the donors. In a later analysis, HLA-associated TCR beta chains showed more clonal expansion and lower generation probabilities than non-associated chains that were equally common. A later genetic analysis associated a missense DCLRE1C variant with V-gene and J-gene trimming of TCR beta chains, and an independent cohort replicated the association. In a later analysis, some 17,000 TCR beta sequences were associated with specific HLA alleles at a false discovery rate of 0.05. Roughly uniform sequencing depth across donors was assumed in presence/absence analyses, although this assumption may not hold. For the cohort, immune exposure information was limited to CMV serostatus. In a later analysis, TCR association rates were found to vary across HLA loci, with the most associated TCRs seen for DRB1 alleles and the fewest for HLA-C alleles. Compared with the approximately 600-donor mean, donors in an Asian-associated ancestry cluster had fewer N-insertions in productive TCRs, according to a later genetic analysis. The authors suggested that the approach could potentially be generalized to other disease states and immunological phenotypes. Because the 87-base-pair reads could not distinguish some IMGT-functional V segments, including TRBV6-2 and TRBV6-3, those segments were excluded. In both the original and validation cohorts, the classifier was reported to diagnose cytomegalovirus status with high specificity and sensitivity. A total of 150 to 200 TCR beta chains were listed by the study as associated with cytomegalovirus. Strong co-occurrence of HLA alleles, especially DR and DQ, made assigning TCR associations to individual alleles difficult. Because counts were too low, 15 to 20 rarely observed V segments, including chromosome 9 orphons, were excluded from the earlier analysis of some 590 of the donors. In vitro tests confirmed that a few of the cytomegalovirus-associated TCR beta chains recognize cytomegalovirus antigens. In a later analysis, most CMV-associated TCR beta chains were found to appear HLA-restricted, with HLA associations seemingly driven largely by CMV exposure. Because HLA typing was missing for some donors at each locus, association tests included only the typed subset. A further reported finding was that TCR beta sequences accurately predicted the HLA-A and HLA-B alleles for most subjects in the first cohort. In a later analysis, several top co-occurrence clusters were reported to appear linked to parvovirus B19, influenza, CMV and Epstein-Barr virus.

The cohort was made up of about 610 healthy bone marrow donors. At the time of sampling, all cohort members were nominally healthy, though unrecorded immune exposures were likely present. The donor tested CMV seropositive and was one of the 289 seropositive cohort members. Each donor provided a peripheral blood sample, and peripheral blood mononuclear cells were used for TCR beta sequencing. Genomic DNA was extracted from the blood cell samples with the Qiagen DNeasy Blood Extraction Kit. About this clone itself: This clone's antigen is unknown. There are no base qualities to consult, and no much larger clone falls within one base.

The library was generated by the immunoSEQ multiplex PCR assay. For the multiplex PCR, a mixture combining 60 forward primers for TCR Vbeta segments and 13 reverse primers for TCR Jbeta segments was used. A multiplex PCR assay on genomic DNA amplified the CDR3 region of rearranged TCR beta genes. Amplified TCR beta libraries were sequenced as 87-base-pair reads on the Illumina HiSeq System. The paper's processing steps were these. In a later analysis, tens of millions of unique TCR beta chains were counted across the approximately 620 repertoires, and roughly 10 million of these chains were shared by at least two donors. To remove PCR and sequencing errors, raw reads were error-corrected and collapsed into unique sequences using a nearest-neighbor algorithm that merged closely related sequences. Alignment of CDR3 sequences to IMGT reference sequences was used to assign V, D and J gene segments. For a sequence to be retained, a match of at least six nucleotides was required to both a V gene segment and a J gene segment. A rearrangement was called productive if the CDR3 had no stop codons and remained in frame with V and J, and every other rearrangement was called non-productive. Following IMGT convention, CDR3 was defined as the stretch from the second conserved V-encoded cysteine to the conserved J-encoded phenylalanine. The earlier analysis of 500 to 600 of the donors excluded sequences that lacked an unambiguous match to a single V gene segment. An earlier analysis of 587 of the donors called V segments functional above 56.7% productive rearrangements and segregating when the between-donor standard deviation exceeded 5%. To diagnose cytomegalovirus status from the catalog of TCR beta chain sequences, a statistical classification framework was built. V and J gene assignment, in a later analysis, came from comparing TCR nucleotide sequences with IMGT/GENE-DB human TR gene sequences. A later analysis assigned CDR3 sequences and most-parsimonious VDJ recombination scenarios with the TCRdist pipeline. In a later analysis, every TCR beta chain was defined by the combination of its CDR3 amino acid sequence and its V-gene family, and reads without a unique V-gene family were dropped. A later analysis removed several hundred highly shared, low-generation-probability nucleotide sequences to deal with suspected cross-contamination and a sequencing artifact. For each public chain, a later analysis derived a clonal expansion index from normalized ranks of inferred template counts within each repertoire. Generation probabilities in a later analysis came from a VDJ recombination model fitted to out-of-frame rearrangements, and those results were checked against IGoR. Hypergeometric tests were used in a later analysis to score TCR-TCR, TCR-HLA and TCR-CMV co-occurrence, with a repertoire-size bias correction applied to the TCR pairs. A later analysis estimated false discovery rates by permuting HLA or CMV assignments 20 times. In a later analysis, co-occurring TCRs were grouped with DBSCAN, and TCRdist sequence similarity was added when clustering was performed within HLA-allele-positive subsets. Co-occurrence clustering excluded repertoires with fewer than 30,000 or more than 120,000 public chains, plus five with anomalous nucleotide sharing. Imported from immuneACCESS, the table was reduced by TCRdb to in-frame sequences with V and J called. These copies leave out some clones; in studies compared against another copy, an unresolved V gene accounts for under half, and the cause of the remainder is not known. V and J calls and clone size are as listed in that table; D and trimming were resolved from the DNA. Across this sample there are around 97,000 clones, with about a tenth seen only once. About 4.7% of the sample belongs to the ten largest clones.

The germline V gene specifies MDHEN as CDR1 and SYDVKM as CDR2. Its CDR3 holds 13 amino acids, cysteine through phenylalanine. Solely the CDR3 DNA is kept, with 39 bases framed from the first base. The junction carries 19 bases between V and J, which are trimmed by 4 bases and 12 bases respectively. The receptor comes from a man aged 50 or older in good health and CMV-seropositive. The sequence links TRBV28 to TRBJ2-7, with a tentative D gene TRBD1 over 5 matching bases. Sequencing was performed on PBMCs. In nucleotides, the sequence is TGTGCCAGCAGTTCAACCCCCTCAGGGATAGGGTACTTC. It translates as CASSSTPSGIGYF. With the rest looked up from the reference TRBV28 and TRBJ2-7 genes rather than sequenced, the full variable domain is DVKVTQSSRYLVKRTGEKVFLECVQDMDHENMFWYRQDPGLGLRLIYFSYDVKMKEKGDIPEGYSVSREKKERFSLILESASTNQTSMYLCASSSTPSGIGYFGPGTRLTVT.